This TCR beta chain derives from a study of cytomegalovirus exposure and HLA in healthy donors. This CDR3 is 13 amino acids long. Per germline, CDR1 SGHVS and CDR2 FNYEAQ. Germline trimming cut 5 bases from V and 7 bases from J; bases unmatched to any gene: 5. Sequenced by immunoSEQ multiplex PCR; TCRdb stores in-frame clones only, minus some. The table shows under 200,000 clones, with about 96% occurring only once. The clonotype was recovered from a woman under 30 in good health and CMV-seronegative. The sequenced sample was PBMCs. The J gene is TRBJ1-2, the V gene TRBV7-6; 9 bases fit TRBD1. This CDR3 reads CASSPGQGGGYTF. Written as DNA, the CDR3 is TGTGCCAGCAGCCCGGGACAGGGTGGTGGCTACACCTTC.